The 21 T cell receptor beta chains in this list originate from one sample, sequenced in a study of blood T cells in healthy people across ages. The use of a sample-barcoded 5' primer and a J-beta primer mix characterized a second PCR of roughly 7 to 11 cycles. TCRdb reprocessed the 5' RACE reads via MiXCR and lists one record per CDR3 protein. This sample yields some 640,000 distinct CDR3 sequences, of which about 30% are seen a single time; roughly 14% belongs to the top ten. The sequenced sample consisted of blood. All receptors come from an elderly woman in good health.

This clonotype was counted once. V usage is TRBV5-8 and J usage is TRBJ1-1; D not resolved. Trimming pared 3 bases from V and 3 bases from J, leaving 24 bases between. The germline V gene has CDR1 SGHTS and CDR2 YDEGEE. CDR3 length: 18 residues. CDR3 bases: TGTGCCAGCAGCTCCCACTTTCCCGTTTTTTCTGGGTACACTGAAGCTTTCTTT. Translation gives CASSSHFPVFSGYTEAFF.

As concerns this clonotype: This may come from a read error, since a much larger clone is one base off. The chain joins TRBV12-3 or TRBV12-4 to TRBJ2-5, with a tentative D call TRBD2 (7 bases). This CDR3 is built from 13 residues. V gave up 6 bases and J gave up 11 bases, with 19 bases separating them. This CDR3 is CASSTTGRGEQYF. CDR3 DNA sequence: TGTGCCAGCAGCACCACAGGGAGGGGGGAGCAGTACTTC.

The chain employs TRBV12-3 or TRBV12-4 and TRBJ1-1; D ambiguous. V lost 7 bases and J lost 1, with 10 bases in between. This CDR3 spans 13 amino acids. The CDR3 sequence is CASTLNANTEAFF. The CDR3 DNA is TGTGCCAGCACCTTAAACGCGAACACTGAAGCTTTCTTT.

This clonotype showed up just a few times. CDR3 protein: CASSQLLAGGPDTQYF. The CDR3 nucleotides are TGCGCCAGCAGCCAACTTCTAGCGGGGGGGCCAGATACGCAGTATTTT. V usage is TRBV4-3 and J usage is TRBJ2-3, with 12 bases aligning to TRBD2. J gave up 4 bases and V 2 bases, and 4 bases lay outside the gene matches. The CDR3 loop spans 16 amino acids. Germline V gene lookup returns CDR1 LGHNA and CDR2 YSLEER.

For this clonotype: Given a much more abundant clone one base away, this may be a read error. The chain couples TRBV6-1 to TRBJ2-4; 7 positions match TRBD2. Germline CDR1 MNHNS, CDR2 SASEGT. The CDR3 loop spans 12 amino acids. The junction had 5 bases not matched to a gene; V was cut back by 2 bases and J by 13 bases. In DNA, the CDR3 is TGTGCCAGCAGTGAACAGACGCGGGGGCAGTACTTC. Its protein product is CASSEQTRGQYF.

This clonotype has ten or more counts. The chain joins TRBV7-8 to TRBJ2-3, with D maybe TRBD2 (5 bases). Germline-derived CDR1 and CDR2 are SGHVS and FQNEAQ. The CDR3 extends over 15 amino acids. Trimming removed 3 bases from V and 2 bases from J, with 12 bases in between. This CDR3 reads CASSFDGIFTDTQYF. The CDR3 nucleotides are TGTGCCAGCAGCTTCGACGGGATTTTCACAGATACGCAGTATTTT.

With respect to this clonotype: A single base separates this from a much larger clone, so it may be a read error. The V and J genes are TRBV15 and TRBJ2-5; possibly TRBD1 for D (6 bases). The V end lost 3 bases, the J end lost 11 bases, and 16 bases lay between the germline ends. This CDR3 is 13 amino acids long. CDR1 LNHNV and CDR2 YYDKDF come from the germline V gene (reference sequence). The CDR3 loop reads CATSSIGQTEQYF. The CDR3 nucleotides are TGTGCCACCAGCAGTATAGGACAGACTGAGCAGTACTTC. Drawing the rest from reference TRBV15 and TRBJ2-5, the complete variable domain is DAMVIQNPRYQVTQFGKPVTLSCSQTLNHNVMYWYQQKSSQAPKLLFHYYDKDFNNEADTPDNFQSRRPNTSFCFLDIRSPGLGDTAMYLCATSSIGQTEQYFGPGTRLLVL.

This clonotype was detected many times. This sequence joins TRBV7-3 and TRBJ2-1; 8 positions match TRBD2. The CDR3 sequence is 17 residues long. V lost 2 bases and J lost 10; bases outside the gene matches: 16. Germline-derived CDR1 and CDR2 are SGHTA and FQGTGA. This chain's CDR3 is CASSLRGGGGPLPEQFF. The CDR3 region has the DNA TGTGCCAGCAGCTTACGGGGTGGCGGGGGGCCGCTACCAGAGCAGTTCTTC.

As concerns this clonotype: A much larger clone lies one base from this, so it may be a read error. DNA for the CDR3: TGTGCCAGCTCACTAGAGGGGTCCACCACCTACAATGAGCAGTTCTTC. Amino acid sequence: CASSLEGSTTYNEQFF. The chain joins TRBV18 to TRBJ2-1, with D possibly being TRBD1 or TRBD2 (5 bases each). V lost 4 bases and J 2 bases, leaving 15 bases between the germline ends. The CDR3 is made up of 16 amino acids. Germline lookup yields CDR1 KGHSH and CDR2 LQKENI.

This clonotype was detected many times. The chain links TRBV7-2 to TRBJ2-7; D not certain. The V and J ends lost 3 bases and 4 bases respectively, with 10 bases between them. The length of the CDR3 is 13 residues. CDR1 is SGHTA and CDR2 is FQGNSA in the germline V gene. CDR3 in amino acids: CASSLNLYYEQYF. The CDR3 DNA reads TGTGCCAGCAGCTTGAACCTCTATTACGAGCAGTACTTC.

The chain couples TRBV6-2 or TRBV6-3 to TRBJ2-7; tentatively, D is TRBD1 (7 bases). The CDR3 covers 15 residues. CDR1 is MNHEY and CDR2 is SVGEGT in the germline V gene. Trimming pared 8 bases from V and 2 bases from J, leaving 19 bases between. For the CDR3, the DNA is TGTGCCAGCCGGGAGCAGGGACAGAAGGCCTACGAGCAGTACTTC. As protein: CASREQGQKAYEQYF.

This clonotype was counted once. The V call is TRBV12-3 or TRBV12-4, the J call TRBJ2-5; 10 bases are a match to TRBD2. The CDR3 has 14 residues. V trimming: 6 bases; J trimming: 2 bases; junction bases outside the gene matches: 3. The CDR3 DNA sequence: TGTGCCAGCAGGCGGACTAGCGGACAAGAGACCCAGTACTTC. Translated, it gives CASRRTSGQETQYF.

Notes on this clonotype: A read error may be the cause here, since a much bigger clone is one base away. V usage is TRBV7-2 and J usage is TRBJ2-1; TRBD1 agrees at 8 bases. The CDR3 has 15 residues. Germline V gene data show CDR1 as SGHTA and CDR2 as FQGNSA. The CDR3 loop reads CASSLATGVYDEQFF. The CDR3 region has the DNA TGTGCCAGCAGCTTGGCGACAGGGGTCTACGATGAGCAGTTCTTC.

This clonotype was detected ten times or more. CDR3 coding DNA: TGTGCCAGCAGCTTAGCGCTGGCTAGCGGGGTAACTAGCTCCTACAATGAGCAGTTCTTC. This encodes CASSLALASGVTSSYNEQFF. The chain carries TRBV11-1 and TRBJ2-1; 9 nucleotides agree with TRBD2. The V gene's germline CDR1 is SGHAT and CDR2 FQDESV (reference sequence). V was clipped by 0 bases and J by 0 bases; unmatched bases: 12. This CDR3 region has 20 residues.

The rearrangement joins TRBV13 to TRBJ1-1; 8 bases line up with TRBD1. The CDR3 has 17 amino acids. V shed 5 bases and J 1 base; nucleotides not matched to a gene: 12. CDR1 is PRHDT and CDR2 is FYEKMQ in the germline V gene (reference sequence). The CDR3 DNA sequence: TGTGCCAGCAGCGCACCTCGCTCCCAGGGGGCGAACACTGAAGCTTTCTTT. Amino acid sequence: CASSAPRSQGANTEAFF.

The V call is TRBV7-2, the J call TRBJ1-6, with D perhaps matching TRBD1 (5 bases). Germline V gene data show CDR1 as SGHTA and CDR2 as FQGNSA. CDR3 length: 14 residues. The CDR3 reads CASRGTVWGSPLHF. CDR3 in DNA: TGTGCTAGCCGGGGGACGGTGTGGGGTTCACCCCTCCACTTT.

This clonotype was seen at least ten times. The rearrangement joins TRBV24-1 to TRBJ2-5; 12 bases match TRBD2. V gave up 3 bases and J gave up 4 bases; unmatched junction bases: 8. CDR1 is KGHDR and CDR2 is SFDVKD in the germline V gene. This CDR3 is 17 amino acids long. CDR3 DNA sequence: TGTGCCACCAGTGATATCCTAGCGGGGGGGAACGGAGAGACCCAGTACTTC. Encoded protein: CATSDILAGGNGETQYF.

The chain uses TRBV2 and TRBJ1-5, with unresolved D. Germline assignment: CDR1 SNHLY and CDR2 FYNNEI. The CDR3 covers 13 residues. V lost 6 bases to trimming and J lost 0 bases, with 6 bases between them. The DNA for the CDR3 is TGTGCCAGCAGAAGGGATAGCAATCAGCCCCAGCATTTT. Translation gives CASRRDSNQPQHF.

The chain uses TRBV2 and TRBJ2-1; a weak D match, TRBD1 (5 bases). The germline V gene has CDR1 SNHLY and CDR2 FYNNEI. V dropped 6 bases and J dropped 0 bases, with 9 bases sitting between them. CDR3 size: 14 residues. CDR3 residues: CASRAGNSYNEQFF. Written as DNA, the CDR3 is TGTGCCAGCAGGGCAGGGAACTCCTACAATGAGCAGTTCTTC.

Comments on this clonotype: This could be a read error, since a much larger clone is one nucleotide away. The chain uses TRBV7-9 and TRBJ2-1, with D tentatively TRBD1 (6 bases). The J call is in doubt because the DNA end fits TRBJ2-7 better. The CDR3 sequence is 16 residues long. The V gene's germline CDR1 is SEHNR and CDR2 FQNEAQ (reference sequence). CDR3 coding DNA: TGTGCCAGCAGCTCCCAACAGGGAGAGTACTACAATGAGCAGTACTTC. Translation gives CASSSQQGEYYNEQYF.

Many counts were recorded for this clonotype. The V call is TRBV2, the J call TRBJ2-7; 9 bases map to TRBD1. The germline gives CDR1 SNHLY, CDR2 FYNNEI. The J segment lost 0 bases and the V segment lost 6 bases, leaving 6 bases of the junction unmatched. The CDR3 sequence is 15 residues long. As DNA, the CDR3 is TGTGCCAGCAGGATGGACAGGGGCGACTCCTACGAGCAGTACTTC. It specifies CASRMDRGDSYEQYF.